This entry lists 13 T cell receptor beta chains sequenced from one sample in a study of T cells expressing NK-cell markers. Reprocessing the 5' RACE reads, TCRdb reports a single entry for every CDR3 protein and omits DNA. Its clone listing holds 130,000 to 150,000 distinct CDR3 sequences. Sequences were obtained from blood T cells: a sorted CD56 or NKG2C T cell subset, CD4+ or CD8+ T cells, or bulk PBMC T cells (not recorded which). Receptors were obtained from a young man in good health.

V gene TRBV29-1 combines with J gene TRBJ2-7; without DNA, the TCRdb call of TRBD2 cannot be checked. The CDR3 length is 13 residues. Germline-derived CDR1 and CDR2 are SQVTM and ANQGSEA. The CDR3 spells CSVVREASYEQYF.

The J gene is TRBJ2-3, the V gene TRBV7-3; TCRdb gives TRBD2 as the D gene, but with no DNA this cannot be confirmed. This CDR3 spans 16 amino acids. CDR1 is SGHTA and CDR2 is FQGTGA in the germline V gene. CDR3 region: CASSLLAGGITDTQYF.

V usage is TRBV7-9 and J usage is TRBJ2-3; TCRdb's D gene call, TRBD2, goes unchecked for lack of DNA. The CDR3 loop spans 15 amino acids. CDR1 and CDR2 from the germline V gene are SEHNR and FQNEAQ (reference sequence). The CDR3 reads CASSLPSGSTDTQYF.

This chain connects TRBV5-4 to TRBJ2-7. The CDR3 totals 14 residues. Germline V lookup: CDR1 SGHNT, CDR2 YYREEE (reference sequence). The CDR3 sequence: CASRFALQSYEQYF.

J is TRBJ2-7 and V is TRBV7-3; lacking DNA, the TRBD2 call made by TCRdb goes unchecked. The CDR3 length is 15 residues. The germline V gene encodes CDR1 SGHTA and CDR2 FQGTGA. CDR3 region: CASSLTTGGMYEQYF. The variable domain in full, with the rest retrieved from reference TRBV7-3 and TRBJ2-7, is GAGVSQTPSNKVTEKGKYVELRCDPISGHTALYWYRQSLGQGPEFLIYFQGTGAADDSGLPNDRFFAVRPEGSVSTLKIQRTERGDSAVYLCASSLTTGGMYEQYFGPGTRLTVT.

The genes are TRBV19 and TRBJ2-5; absent DNA, TCRdb's TRBD1 call cannot be checked. The germline V gene has CDR1 LNHDA and CDR2 SQIVND (reference sequence). The CDR3 consists of 16 residues. The CDR3 spells CASSIVGPAYQETQYF.

The chain carries TRBV5-4 and TRBJ2-7; TCRdb's D call, TRBD1, is unchecked because there is no DNA. Germline CDR1 is SGHNT and CDR2 is YYREEE (reference sequence). The CDR3 covers 18 residues. The CDR3 reads CASSPWGGHQGKAYEQYF. Full variable domain (remainder filled in from reference TRBV5-4 and TRBJ2-7): ETGVTQSPTHLIKTRGQQVTLRCSSQSGHNTVSWYQQALGQGPQFIFQYYREEENGRGNFPPRFSGLQFPNYSSELNVNALELDDSALYLCASSPWGGHQGKAYEQYFGPGTRLTVT.

The chain couples TRBV28 to TRBJ2-1; checking the TCRdb D call of TRBD1 is not possible without DNA. This CDR3 comprises 15 residues. Germline V gene data show CDR1 as MDHEN and CDR2 as SYDVKM. CDR3: CASSFVGGRYNEQFF.

V gene TRBV12-3 or TRBV12-4 combines with J gene TRBJ2-3; no DNA is available, so the TRBD2 call from TCRdb remains unchecked. This CDR3 comprises 15 residues. The CDR3 here is CASSLSGVPTDTQYF.

The gene calls are TRBV19 and TRBJ2-5; TCRdb names TRBD1, which stays unverified in the absence of DNA. CDR3 length equals 13 residues. CDR1 is LNHDA and CDR2 is SQIVND in the germline V gene (reference sequence). The CDR3 is CASSIGAAETQYF.

The gene calls are TRBV7-9 and TRBJ2-7; TCRdb gives TRBD1 as the D gene, but with no DNA this cannot be confirmed. This CDR3 comprises 15 residues. Germline loops: CDR1 SEHNR, CDR2 FQNEAQ (reference sequence). The CDR3 loop is CASSSGGTGRYEQYF.

The chain has TRBV6-5 and TRBJ2-2; checking the TCRdb D call of TRBD1 is not possible without DNA. Germline V gene data show CDR1 as MNHEY and CDR2 as SVGAGI. CDR3 length: 17 amino acids. CDR3 sequence: CASSYQVSYRGAGELFF.

CDR3 loop: CATSDGRRYQETQYF. The chain is built from TRBV24-1 and TRBJ2-5. The CDR3 length is 15 residues. Germline assignment: CDR1 KGHDR and CDR2 SFDVKD.